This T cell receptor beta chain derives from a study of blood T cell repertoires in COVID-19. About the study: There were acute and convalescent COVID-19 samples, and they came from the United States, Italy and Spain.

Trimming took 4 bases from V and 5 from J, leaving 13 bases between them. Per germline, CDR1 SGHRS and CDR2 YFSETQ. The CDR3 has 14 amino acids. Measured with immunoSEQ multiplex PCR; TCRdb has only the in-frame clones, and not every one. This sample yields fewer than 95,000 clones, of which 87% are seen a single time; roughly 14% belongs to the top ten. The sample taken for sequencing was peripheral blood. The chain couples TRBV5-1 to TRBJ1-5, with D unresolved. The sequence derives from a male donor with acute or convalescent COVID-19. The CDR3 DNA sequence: TGCGCCAGCAGCCCAAGCGGGCCTTATCAGCCCCAGCATTTT. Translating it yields CASSPSGPYQPQHF.